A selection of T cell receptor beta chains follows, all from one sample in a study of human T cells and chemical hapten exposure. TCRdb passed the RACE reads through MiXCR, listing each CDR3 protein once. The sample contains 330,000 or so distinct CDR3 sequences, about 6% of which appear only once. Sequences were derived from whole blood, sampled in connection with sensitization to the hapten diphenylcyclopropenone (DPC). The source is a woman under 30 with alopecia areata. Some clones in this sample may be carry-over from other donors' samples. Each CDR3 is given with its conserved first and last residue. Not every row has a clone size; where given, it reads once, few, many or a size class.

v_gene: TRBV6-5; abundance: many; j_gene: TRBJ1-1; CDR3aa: CASSFRTAMNTEAFF
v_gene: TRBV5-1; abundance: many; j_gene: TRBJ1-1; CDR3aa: CASSLGTAMNTEAFF
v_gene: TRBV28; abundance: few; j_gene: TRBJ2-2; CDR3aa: CASSLWGFTGELFF
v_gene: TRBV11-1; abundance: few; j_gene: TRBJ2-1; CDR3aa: CASSTSWENEQFF
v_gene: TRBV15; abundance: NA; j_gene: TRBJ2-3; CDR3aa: CATSPDFGTDTQYF
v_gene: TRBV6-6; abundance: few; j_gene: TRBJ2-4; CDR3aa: CASSEPGAKNIQYF
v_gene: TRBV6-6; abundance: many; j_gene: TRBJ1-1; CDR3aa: CASGDRDRSVEAFF
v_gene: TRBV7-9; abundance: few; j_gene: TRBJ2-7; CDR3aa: CASSLVVRQGGDEQYF
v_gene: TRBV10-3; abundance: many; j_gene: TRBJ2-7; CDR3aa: CAISEGGTYEQYF
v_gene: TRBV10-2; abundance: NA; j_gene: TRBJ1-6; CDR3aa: CASSVGGGSSPLHF
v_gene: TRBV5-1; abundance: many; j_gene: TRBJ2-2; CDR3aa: CASSGGAATIGELFF
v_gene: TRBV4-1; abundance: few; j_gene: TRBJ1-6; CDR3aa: CASSQTTAYNSPLHF
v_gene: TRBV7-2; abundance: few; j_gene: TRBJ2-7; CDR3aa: CASSPSTSVSYEQYF
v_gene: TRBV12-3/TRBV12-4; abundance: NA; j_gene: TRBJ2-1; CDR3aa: CASTTIAGGYNEQFF
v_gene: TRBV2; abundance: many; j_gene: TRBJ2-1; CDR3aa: CASRGDGLKFF
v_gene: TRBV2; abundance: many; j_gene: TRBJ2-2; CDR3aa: CASSEALGSIVGELFF
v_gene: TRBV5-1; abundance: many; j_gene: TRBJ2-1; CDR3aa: CASSQDRAADNEQFF
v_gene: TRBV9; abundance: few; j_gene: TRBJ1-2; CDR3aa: CASSGDREDYGYTF
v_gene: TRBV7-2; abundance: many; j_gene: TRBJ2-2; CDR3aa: CASSPTRGGTGELFF
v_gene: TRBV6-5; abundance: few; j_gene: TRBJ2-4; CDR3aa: CASSYLPGLAKNIQYF
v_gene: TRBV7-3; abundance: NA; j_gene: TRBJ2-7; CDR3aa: CASRSAENYEQYF
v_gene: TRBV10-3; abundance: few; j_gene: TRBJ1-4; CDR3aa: CAISEKDRGPSGEKLFF
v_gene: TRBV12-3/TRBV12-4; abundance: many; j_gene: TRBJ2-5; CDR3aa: CASSWPEGETQYF
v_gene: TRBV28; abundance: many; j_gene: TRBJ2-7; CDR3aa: CASSFIGDTYEQYF
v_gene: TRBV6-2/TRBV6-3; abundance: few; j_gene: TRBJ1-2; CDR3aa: CASSSSELDGYTF
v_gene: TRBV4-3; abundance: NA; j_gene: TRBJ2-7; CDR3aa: CASSQDGGVTYEQYF
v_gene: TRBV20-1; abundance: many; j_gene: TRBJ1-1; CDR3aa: CSAPSATEAFF
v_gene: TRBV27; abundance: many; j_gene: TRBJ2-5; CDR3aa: CASRTSGGAVETQYF
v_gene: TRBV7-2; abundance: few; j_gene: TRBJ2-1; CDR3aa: CASSLALKNAEQFF
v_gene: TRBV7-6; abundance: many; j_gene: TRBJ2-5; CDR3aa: CASSLQAVGGTQYF
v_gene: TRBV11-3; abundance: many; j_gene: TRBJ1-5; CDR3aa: CASSLDPPAVNQPQHF
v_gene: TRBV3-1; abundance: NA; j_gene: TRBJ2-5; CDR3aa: CASSRRSETQYF
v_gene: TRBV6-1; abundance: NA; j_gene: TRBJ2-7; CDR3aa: CASMGSLWEQYF
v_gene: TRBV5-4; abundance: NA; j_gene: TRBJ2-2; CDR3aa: CASSFEPSGAGELFF
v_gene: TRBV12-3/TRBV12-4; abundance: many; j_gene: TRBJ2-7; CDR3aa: CASRPTGIYEQYF
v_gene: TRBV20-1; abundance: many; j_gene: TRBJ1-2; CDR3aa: CSATRTGDGYTF
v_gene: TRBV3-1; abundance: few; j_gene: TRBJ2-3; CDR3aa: CASSQDLATGKSADTQYF
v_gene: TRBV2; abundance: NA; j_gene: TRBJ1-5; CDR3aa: CASSAVGNQPQHF
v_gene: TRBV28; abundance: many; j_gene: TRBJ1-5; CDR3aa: CASRETGVGNQPQHF
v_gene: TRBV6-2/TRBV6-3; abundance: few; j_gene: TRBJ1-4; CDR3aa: CASSYLRLEEKLFF
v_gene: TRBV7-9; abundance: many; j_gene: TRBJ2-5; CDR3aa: CASSPRGDSKETQYF
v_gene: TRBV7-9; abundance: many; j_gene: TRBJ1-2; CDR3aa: CASSSTGNYGYTF
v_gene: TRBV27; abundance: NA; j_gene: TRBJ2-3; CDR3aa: CASSFGLGSLRTQYF
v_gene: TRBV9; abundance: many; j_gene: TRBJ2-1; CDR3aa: CASSVGASGAYNEQFF
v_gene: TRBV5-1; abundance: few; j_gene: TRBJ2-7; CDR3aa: CASSSISGPYEQYF
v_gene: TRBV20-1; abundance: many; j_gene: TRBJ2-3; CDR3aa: CSARRVLAGETDTQYF
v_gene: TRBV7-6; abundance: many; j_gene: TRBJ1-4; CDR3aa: CASSRTSEYEKLFF
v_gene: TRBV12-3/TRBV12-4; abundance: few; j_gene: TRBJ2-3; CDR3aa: CASRPGTGISDTQYF
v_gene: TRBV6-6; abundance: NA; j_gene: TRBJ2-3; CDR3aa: CASRLGPTDTQYF